This T cell receptor (beta chain) was observed in a study of long-term antiretroviral therapy in people with HIV. Germline CDR1 and CDR2: SGHTA and FQGNSA. The V segment lost 5 bases and the J segment 4 bases; nucleotides outside the gene matches: 5. This CDR3 is built from 15 residues. Turning to this clone: Its antigen remains unknown.

Donors each had at least one pre-ART PBMC sample and at least two post-ART ones. Survey-level resolution applied to immunoSEQ assay v3.0. Generated by immunoSEQ multiplex PCR, the TCRdb table keeps only in-frame clones and is missing some. The data hold 20,000 to 25,000 clones, with more than 75% observed a single time. Regarding the study as a whole: HIV repertoires showed narrower CDR3 length ranges than controls. The repertoire was dominated at all time points by clones expanded before ART. ART-treated samples gained diversity yet remained below transplant donor controls.

The V gene is TRBV7-2, the J gene TRBJ2-1; 10 positions agree with TRBD2. The clonotype originates from a man between 60 and 70 years old with HIV. This material consisted of unsorted PBMCs, taken 2.3 years after starting antiretroviral therapy. In DNA form, the CDR3 reads TGTGCCAGCAGCACCCTAGCGGGGGTGTACAATGAGCAGTTCTTC. As protein: CASSTLAGVYNEQFF.